The 15 T cell receptor beta chains below were found in one sample sequenced in a study of shared clonotypes between healthy human individuals. This table comes from immunoSEQ multiplex PCR, and its TCRdb copy is limited to in-frame clones, with some not included. This table has a few hundred thousand clones, approximately 97% appearing once. Source material: naive CD4+ T cells sorted from blood. Documented subset: CD45RA+ positively selected. Receptors originate from a woman aged 25 to 39 in good health.

The rearrangement uses TRBV7-2 and TRBJ2-3, with a tentative D call TRBD1 (5 bases). Trimming pared 1 base from V and 6 bases from J, leaving 17 bases between. The germline CDR1 and CDR2 sequences are SGHTA and FQGNSA. This CDR3 has 16 residues. The CDR3 region has the DNA TGTGCCAGCAGCTTAGGCAGGGTCCAACCTAGGGATACGCAGTATTTT. Translating it yields CASSLGRVQPRDTQYF.

The chain combines TRBV6-6 with TRBJ1-3; 7 nucleotides line up with TRBD1. The CDR3 consists of 16 residues. Trimming at V came to 0 bases and at J to 0 bases, leaving 2 bases not matched to a gene. The germline CDR1 and CDR2 sequences are MNHNY and SVGAGI (reference sequence). As DNA, the CDR3 is TGTGCCAGCAGTTACTCGACAGGGAACTCTGGAAACACCATATATTTT. Its translation is CASSYSTGNSGNTIYF.

This chain joins TRBV7-9 and TRBJ2-7; 7 positions match TRBD1. Germline lookup yields CDR1 SEHNR and CDR2 FQNEAQ (reference sequence). V lost 5 bases to trimming and J lost 5 bases; unmatched junction nucleotides: 3. The CDR3 has 12 residues. CDR3 in DNA: TGTGCCAGCAGCCGACAGGGAGACGAGCAGTACTTC. It yields the protein CASSRQGDEQYF.

The V gene is TRBV5-1, the J gene TRBJ2-5; TRBD2 agrees at 7 bases. V was pared by 0 bases and J by 5 bases, with 10 bases of the junction left unmatched. CDR1 and CDR2 (germline): SGHRS, YFSETQ. The CDR3 runs 16 residues. CDR3 in DNA: TGCGCCAGCAGCTTGGGACGTCTAGCGGAGGGGGAGACCCAGTACTTC. Protein: CASSLGRLAEGETQYF. Full variable domain (outside the CDR3, taken from reference TRBV5-1 and TRBJ2-5): KAGVTQTPRYLIKTRGQQVTLSCSPISGHRSVSWYQQTPGQGLQFLFEYFSETQRNKGNFPGRFSGRQFSNSRSEMNVSTLELGDSALYLCASSLGRLAEGETQYFGPGTRLLVL.

The CDR3: CASSAPRFRKETGDTEAFF. The CDR3 nucleotides are TGCGCCAGCAGCGCCCCGAGGTTTCGGAAAGAAACTGGGGACACTGAAGCTTTCTTT. The rearrangement links TRBV5-1 to TRBJ1-1; D remains unclear. Germline V gene lookup returns CDR1 SGHRS and CDR2 YFSETQ. V dropped 4 bases and J dropped 3 bases, with 28 bases sitting between them. The CDR3 loop spans 19 amino acids. Complete variable domain (other parts from reference TRBV5-1 and TRBJ1-1): KAGVTQTPRYLIKTRGQQVTLSCSPISGHRSVSWYQQTPGQGLQFLFEYFSETQRNKGNFPGRFSGRQFSNSRSEMNVSTLELGDSALYLCASSAPRFRKETGDTEAFFGQGTRLTVV.

The chain couples TRBV5-4 to TRBJ2-1; TRBD2 matches 13 bases. CDR1 and CDR2 from the germline V gene are SGHNT and YYREEE (reference sequence). The J segment lost 8 bases and the V segment lost 4 bases, leaving 6 bases of the junction unmatched. This CDR3 has 15 residues. This CDR3 reads CASSRTSGRVDEQFF. CDR3 sequence (DNA): TGTGCCAGCAGCCGAACTAGCGGGAGGGTTGATGAGCAGTTCTTC.

The V call is TRBV18, the J call TRBJ1-1; no clear D. Trimming took 4 bases from V and 1 from J, leaving 10 bases between them. The CDR3 sequence is 14 residues long. Germline CDR1 and CDR2: KGHSH and LQKENI. The CDR3 reads CASSRQTTNTEAFF. CDR3 DNA sequence: TGTGCCAGCTCACGACAAACGACGAACACTGAAGCTTTCTTT.

The chain uses TRBV28 and TRBJ1-2; D may be TRBD1 (5 bases). Between the trimmed V and J ends, which lost 1 base and 8 bases, there was a span of 14 bases. Germline V gene lookup returns CDR1 MDHEN and CDR2 SYDVKM. The CDR3 loop spans 14 amino acids. CDR3 amino acids: CASSLFSRGKGYTF. The DNA for the CDR3 is TGTGCCAGCAGTTTATTTTCGCGGGGCAAAGGCTACACCTTC.

V usage is TRBV2 and J usage is TRBJ1-1; D is perhaps TRBD1 (6 bases). Trimming shortened V by 0 bases and J by 11 bases, and 19 bases separated the two germline ends. Germline V lookup: CDR1 SNHLY, CDR2 FYNNEI. This CDR3 region has 15 residues. In DNA, the CDR3 is TGTGCCAGCAGTGAAGCGCTGGCAGGGGCAATTCCGGCTTTCTTT. Protein: CASSEALAGAIPAFF.

The chain employs TRBV5-8 and TRBJ1-5, with TRBD1 as a possible D gene (5 bases). The CDR3 contains 17 residues. CDR1 is SGHTS and CDR2 is YDEGEE in the germline V gene. V dropped 5 bases and J dropped 0 bases, with 18 bases sitting between them. In DNA, the CDR3 is TGTGCCAGCAGTCACCACGGTCGGGGGTATAGCAATCAGCCCCAGCATTTT. The encoded protein is CASSHHGRGYSNQPQHF.

The chain links TRBV5-1 to TRBJ2-7, with D perhaps matching TRBD2 (7 bases). CDR3 size: 13 residues. Deletions cut 7 bases from V and 2 bases from J, with 13 bases between. Germline V gene sequence: CDR1 SGHRS, CDR2 YFSETQ. The CDR3 DNA is TGCGCCAGCGGGTTGGGGGGGCCCTACGAGCAGTACTTC. Its protein product is CASGLGGPYEQYF.

The chain couples TRBV6-1 to TRBJ2-1; 8 bases match TRBD1. The CDR3 contains 15 residues. V shed 4 bases, J shed 4 bases, and the junction held 6 bases outside the gene matches. CDR1 MNHNS and CDR2 SASEGT come from the germline V gene. The CDR3 is CASSGRQGRYNEQFF. The CDR3 nucleotides are TGTGCCAGCAGTGGGAGACAGGGGCGATACAATGAGCAGTTCTTC.

This chain joins TRBV6-6 and TRBJ1-2, with 7 bases identical to TRBD1. Germline V gene lookup returns CDR1 MNHNY and CDR2 SVGAGI (reference sequence). V shed 0 bases, J shed 4 bases, and the junction held 2 bases outside the gene matches. This CDR3 region has 14 residues. The CDR3 loop reads CASSYSDRFYGYTF. The DNA for the CDR3 is TGTGCCAGCAGTTACTCGGACAGGTTCTATGGCTACACCTTC.

The chain has TRBV21-1 and TRBJ2-7. TRBV21-1 is termed a pseudogene. The CDR3 covers 13 residues. CDR3 residues: CASSKDEGYEQYF. CDR3 sequence (DNA): TGTGCCAGCAGCAAAGATGAAGGCTACGAGCAGTACTTC.

About this clone itself: Sequence at one end of the junction differs from germline and may be a read error. The gene calls are TRBV7-2 and TRBJ1-1; D call uncertain. CDR3 size: 12 residues. The germline CDR1 and CDR2 sequences are SGHTA and FQGNSA. This CDR3 is CASPLPVWSLVF. The CDR3 DNA follows: TGTGCCAGCCCCCTCCCCGTGTGGAGCTTGGTCTTT.